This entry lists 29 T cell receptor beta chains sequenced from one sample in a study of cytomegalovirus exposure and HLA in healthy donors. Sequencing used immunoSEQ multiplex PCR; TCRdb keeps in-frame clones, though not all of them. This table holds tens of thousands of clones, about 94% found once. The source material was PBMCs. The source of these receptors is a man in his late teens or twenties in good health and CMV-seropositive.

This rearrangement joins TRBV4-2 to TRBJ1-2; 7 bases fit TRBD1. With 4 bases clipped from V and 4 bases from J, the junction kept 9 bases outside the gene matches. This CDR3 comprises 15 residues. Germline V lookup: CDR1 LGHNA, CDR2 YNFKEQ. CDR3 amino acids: CASSRPAGGPYGYTF. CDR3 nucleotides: TGTGCCAGCAGCCGGCCGGCAGGGGGGCCCTATGGCTACACCTTC.

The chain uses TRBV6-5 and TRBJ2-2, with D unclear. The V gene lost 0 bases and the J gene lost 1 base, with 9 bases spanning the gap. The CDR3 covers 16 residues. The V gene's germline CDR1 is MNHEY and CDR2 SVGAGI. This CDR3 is CASSYSATQNTGELFF. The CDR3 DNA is TGTGCCAGCAGTTACTCGGCGACTCAGAACACCGGGGAGCTGTTTTTT.

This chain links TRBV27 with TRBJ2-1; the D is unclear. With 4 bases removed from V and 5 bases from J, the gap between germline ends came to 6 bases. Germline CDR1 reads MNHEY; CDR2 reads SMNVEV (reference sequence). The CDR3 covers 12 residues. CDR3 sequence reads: CASSSPNNEQFF. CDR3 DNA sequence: TGTGCCAGCAGTTCCCCTAACAATGAGCAGTTCTTC.

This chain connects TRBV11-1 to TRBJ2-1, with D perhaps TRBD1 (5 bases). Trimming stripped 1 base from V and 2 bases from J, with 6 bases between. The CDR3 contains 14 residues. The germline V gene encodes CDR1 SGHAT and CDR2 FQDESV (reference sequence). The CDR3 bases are TGTGCCAGCAGCTTAGTCAGGGCCTACAATGAGCAGTTCTTC. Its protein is CASSLVRAYNEQFF.

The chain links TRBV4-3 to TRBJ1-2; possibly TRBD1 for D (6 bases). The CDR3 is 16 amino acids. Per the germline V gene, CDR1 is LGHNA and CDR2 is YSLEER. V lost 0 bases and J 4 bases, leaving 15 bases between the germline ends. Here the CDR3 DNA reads TGCGCCAGCAGCCAAGAAGGGGGTCGAGGGCCCTATGGCTACACCTTC. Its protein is CASSQEGGRGPYGYTF.

The CDR3 spells CASSPISGRTNEQYF. The CDR3 coding sequence is TGTGCCAGCAGCCCGATTAGCGGGAGAACCAACGAGCAGTACTTC. The chain is built from TRBV7-9 and TRBJ2-7; 9 positions match TRBD2. V shed 5 bases and J 5 bases; nucleotides not matched to a gene: 10. Germline lookup yields CDR1 SEHNR and CDR2 FQNEAQ (reference sequence). There are 15 residues in the CDR3.

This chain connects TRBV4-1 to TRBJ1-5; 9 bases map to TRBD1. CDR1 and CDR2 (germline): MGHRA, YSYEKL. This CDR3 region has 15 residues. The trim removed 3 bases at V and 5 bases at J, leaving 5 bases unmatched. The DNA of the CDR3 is TGCGCCAGCAGCCACGTGGGACAGGGAGATCAGCCCCAGCATTTT. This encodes CASSHVGQGDQPQHF.

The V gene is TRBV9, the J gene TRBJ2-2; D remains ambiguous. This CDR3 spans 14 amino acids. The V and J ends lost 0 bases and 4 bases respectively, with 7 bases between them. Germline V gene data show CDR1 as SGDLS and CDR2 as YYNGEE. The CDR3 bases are TGTGCCAGCAGCGTAGGTATGAGCACCGGGGAGCTGTTTTTT. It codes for CASSVGMSTGELFF. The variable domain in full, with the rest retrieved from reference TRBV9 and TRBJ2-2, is DSGVTQTPKHLITATGQRVTLRCSPRSGDLSVYWYQQSLDQGLQFLIQYYNGEERAKGNILERFSAQQFPDLHSELNLSSLELGDSALYFCASSVGMSTGELFFGEGSRLTVL.

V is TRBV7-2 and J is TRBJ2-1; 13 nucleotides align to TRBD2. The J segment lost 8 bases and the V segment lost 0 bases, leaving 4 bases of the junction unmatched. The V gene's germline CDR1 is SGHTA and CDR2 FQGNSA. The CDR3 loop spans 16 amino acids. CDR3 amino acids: CASSLAGTSGTYEQFF. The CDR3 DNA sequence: TGTGCCAGCAGCTTAGCCGGGACTAGCGGGACGTATGAGCAGTTCTTC.

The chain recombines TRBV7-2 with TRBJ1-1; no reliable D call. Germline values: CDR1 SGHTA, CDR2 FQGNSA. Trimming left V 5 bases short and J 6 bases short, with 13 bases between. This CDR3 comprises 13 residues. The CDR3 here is CASSLPAYPEAFF. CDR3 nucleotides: TGTGCCAGCAGCCTCCCAGCGTACCCTGAAGCTTTCTTT.

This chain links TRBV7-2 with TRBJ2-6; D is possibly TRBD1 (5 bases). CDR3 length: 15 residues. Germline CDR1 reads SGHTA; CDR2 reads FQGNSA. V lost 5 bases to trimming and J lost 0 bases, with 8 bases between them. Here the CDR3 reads CASSQTDSGANVLTF. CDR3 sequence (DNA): TGTGCCAGCAGCCAGACAGACTCTGGGGCCAACGTCCTGACTTTC.

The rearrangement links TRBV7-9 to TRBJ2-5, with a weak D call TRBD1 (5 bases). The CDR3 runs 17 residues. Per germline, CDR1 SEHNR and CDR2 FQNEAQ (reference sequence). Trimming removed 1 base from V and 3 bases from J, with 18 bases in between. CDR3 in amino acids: CASSLEARATLEETQYF. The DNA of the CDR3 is TGTGCCAGCAGCTTAGAGGCCAGGGCGACCTTGGAAGAGACCCAGTACTTC.

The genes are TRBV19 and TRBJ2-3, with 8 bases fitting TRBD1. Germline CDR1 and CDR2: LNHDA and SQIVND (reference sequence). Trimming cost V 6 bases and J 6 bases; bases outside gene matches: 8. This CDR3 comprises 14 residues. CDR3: CASSVNHRGDTQYF. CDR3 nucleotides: TGTGCCAGTAGCGTCAACCACAGGGGGGATACGCAGTATTTT.

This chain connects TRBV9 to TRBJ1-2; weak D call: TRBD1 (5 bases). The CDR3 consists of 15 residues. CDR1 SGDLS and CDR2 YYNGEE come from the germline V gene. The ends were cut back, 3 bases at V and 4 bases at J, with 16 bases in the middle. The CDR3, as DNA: TGTGCCAGCAGCGGGTCCTCAAAACAGGCCTATGGCTACACCTTC. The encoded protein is CASSGSSKQAYGYTF.

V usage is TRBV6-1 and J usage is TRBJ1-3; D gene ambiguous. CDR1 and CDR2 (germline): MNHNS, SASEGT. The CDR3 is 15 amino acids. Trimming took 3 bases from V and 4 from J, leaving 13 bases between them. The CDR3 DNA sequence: TGTGCCAGCAGTGAGGCGGTTAACGGGGGAAACACCATATATTTT. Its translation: CASSEAVNGGNTIYF.

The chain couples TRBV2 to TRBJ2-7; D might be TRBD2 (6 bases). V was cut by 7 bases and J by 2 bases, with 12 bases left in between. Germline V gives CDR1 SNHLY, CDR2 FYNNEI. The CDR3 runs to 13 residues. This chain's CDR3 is CASKEGRAYEQYF. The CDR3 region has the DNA TGTGCCAGCAAGGAGGGCAGGGCCTACGAGCAGTACTTC. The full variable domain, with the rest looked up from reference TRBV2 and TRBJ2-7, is EPEVTQTPSHQVTQMGQEVILRCVPISNHLYFYWYRQILGQKVEFLVSFYNNEISEKSEIFDDQFSVERPDGSNFTLKIRSTKLEDSAMYFCASKEGRAYEQYFGPGTRLTVT.

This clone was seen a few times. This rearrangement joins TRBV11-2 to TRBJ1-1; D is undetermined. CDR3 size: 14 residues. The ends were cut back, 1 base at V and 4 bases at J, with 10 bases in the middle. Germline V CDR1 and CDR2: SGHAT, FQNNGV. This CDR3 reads CASSLGRRGTEAFF. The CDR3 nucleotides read TGTGCCAGCAGCTTAGGACGTCGGGGCACTGAAGCTTTCTTT.

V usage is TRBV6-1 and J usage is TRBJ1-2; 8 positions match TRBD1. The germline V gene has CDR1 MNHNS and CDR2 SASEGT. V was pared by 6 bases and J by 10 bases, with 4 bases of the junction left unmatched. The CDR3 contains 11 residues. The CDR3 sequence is CASSGQGDYTF. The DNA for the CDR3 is TGTGCCAGCAGCGGACAGGGTGACTACACCTTC.

The CDR3 DNA reads as TGTGCCAGCAGCTTCCGGGACAGGGGGATGAACTATGGCTACACCTTC. This codes for CASSFRDRGMNYGYTF. The chain is built from TRBV7-2 and TRBJ1-2; 11 bases map to TRBD1. Losses at the gene ends were 3 bases for V and 2 bases for J; bases not matched to a gene: 5. Per the germline V gene, CDR1 is SGHTA and CDR2 is FQGNSA. CDR3 length equals 16 residues.

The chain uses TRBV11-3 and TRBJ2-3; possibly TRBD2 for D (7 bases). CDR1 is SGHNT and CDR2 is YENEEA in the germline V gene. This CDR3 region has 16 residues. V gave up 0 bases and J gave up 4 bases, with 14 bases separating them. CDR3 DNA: TGTGCCAGCAGCTTAGATGGGGCGGGGGCAGCAGATACGCAGTATTTT. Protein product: CASSLDGAGAADTQYF.

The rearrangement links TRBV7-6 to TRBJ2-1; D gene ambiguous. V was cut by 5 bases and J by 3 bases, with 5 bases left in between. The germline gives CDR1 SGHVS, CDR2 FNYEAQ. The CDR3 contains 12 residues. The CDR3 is CASSENYNEQFF. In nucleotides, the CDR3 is TGTGCCAGCAGCGAGAACTACAATGAGCAGTTCTTC.

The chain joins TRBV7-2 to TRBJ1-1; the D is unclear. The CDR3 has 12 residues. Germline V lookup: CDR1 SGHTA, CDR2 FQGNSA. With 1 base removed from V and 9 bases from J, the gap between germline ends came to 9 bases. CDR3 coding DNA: TGTGCCAGCAGCTTAGTGACATATCAAGCTTTCTTT. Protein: CASSLVTYQAFF.

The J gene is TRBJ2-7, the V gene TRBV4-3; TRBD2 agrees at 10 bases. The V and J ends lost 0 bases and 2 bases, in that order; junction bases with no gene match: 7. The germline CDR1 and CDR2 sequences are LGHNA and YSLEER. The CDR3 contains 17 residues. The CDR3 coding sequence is TGCGCCAGCAGCCAAGATCACCTAGCGGGAGCGGCCTACGAGCAGTACTTC. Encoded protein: CASSQDHLAGAAYEQYF.

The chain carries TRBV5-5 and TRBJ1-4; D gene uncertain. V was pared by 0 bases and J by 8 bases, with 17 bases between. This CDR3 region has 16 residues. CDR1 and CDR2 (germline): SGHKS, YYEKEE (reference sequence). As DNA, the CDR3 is TGTGCCAGCAGCTTGGGACATTCTTCGGCGGGAGAAAAACTGTTTTTT. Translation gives CASSLGHSSAGEKLFF.

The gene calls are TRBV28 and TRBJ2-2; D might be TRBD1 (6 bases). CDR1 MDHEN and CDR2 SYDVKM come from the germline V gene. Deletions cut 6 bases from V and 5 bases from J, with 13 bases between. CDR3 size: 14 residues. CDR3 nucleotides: TGTGCCAGCAGACTCCCCGGACAGACCGGGGAGCTGTTTTTT. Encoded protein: CASRLPGQTGELFF.

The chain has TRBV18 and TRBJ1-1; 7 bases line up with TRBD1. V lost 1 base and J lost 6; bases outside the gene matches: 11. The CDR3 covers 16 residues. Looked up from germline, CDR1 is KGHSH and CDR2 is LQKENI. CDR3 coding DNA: TGTGCCAGCTCACCACGTAGACAGGGTGGGTCCTCTGAAGCTTTCTTT. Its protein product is CASSPRRQGGSSEAFF.

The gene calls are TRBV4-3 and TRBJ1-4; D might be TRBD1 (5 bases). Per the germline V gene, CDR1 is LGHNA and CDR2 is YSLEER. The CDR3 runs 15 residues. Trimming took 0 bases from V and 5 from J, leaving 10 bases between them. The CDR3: CASSQDPGVNEKLFF. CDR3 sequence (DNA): TGCGCCAGCAGCCAAGATCCGGGGGTAAATGAAAAACTGTTTTTT.

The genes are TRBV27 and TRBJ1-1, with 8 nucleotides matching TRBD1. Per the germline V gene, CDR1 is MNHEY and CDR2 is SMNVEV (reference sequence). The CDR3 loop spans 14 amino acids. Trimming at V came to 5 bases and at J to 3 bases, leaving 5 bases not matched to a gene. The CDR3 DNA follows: TGTGCCAGCAGTCCAGGGGGCGTTCACACTGAAGCTTTCTTT. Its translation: CASSPGGVHTEAFF.

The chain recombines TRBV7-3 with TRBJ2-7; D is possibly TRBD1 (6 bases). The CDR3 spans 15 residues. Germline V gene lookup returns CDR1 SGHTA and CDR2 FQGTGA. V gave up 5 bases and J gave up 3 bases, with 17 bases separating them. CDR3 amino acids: CASSPFGRDIYEQYF. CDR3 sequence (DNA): TGTGCCAGCAGCCCGTTCGGACGGGACATCTACGAGCAGTACTTC.